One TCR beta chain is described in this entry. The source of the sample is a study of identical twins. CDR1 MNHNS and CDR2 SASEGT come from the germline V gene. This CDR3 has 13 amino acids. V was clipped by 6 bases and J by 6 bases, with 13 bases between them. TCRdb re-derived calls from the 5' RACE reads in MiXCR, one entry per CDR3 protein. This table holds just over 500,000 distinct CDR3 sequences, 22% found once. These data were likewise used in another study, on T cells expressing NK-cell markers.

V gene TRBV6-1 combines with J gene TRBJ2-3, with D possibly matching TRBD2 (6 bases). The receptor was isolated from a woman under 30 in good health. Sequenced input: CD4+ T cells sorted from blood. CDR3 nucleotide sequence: TGTGCCAGCAGCCGTAGGGAGGCCGATACGCAGTATTTT. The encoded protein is CASSRREADTQYF.